These 5 T cell receptor beta chains share one sample of origin, sequenced in a study of blood T cell repertoires in COVID-19. Profiling relied on immunoSEQ multiplex PCR, and the TCRdb table lists in-frame clones only, not all of them. The table includes fewer than 120,000 clones, 65% to 90% detected once. Sequenced input: peripheral blood. These receptors all come from a woman between 55 and 75 years old with acute or convalescent COVID-19.

A word on this clone: This may be a read error: a much more frequent sequence differs by one nucleotide. This rearrangement joins TRBV3-1 (or the pseudogene TRBV3-2) to TRBJ1-2; D not resolved. Germline V gene data show CDR1 as LGHDT and CDR2 as YNNKEL (reference sequence). This CDR3 is built from 14 residues. CDR3 loop: CTSSPSWGDYGYTF. The CDR3 DNA sequence: TGTACCAGCAGCCCCTCCTGGGGAGACTATGGCTACACCTTC.

This clone was detected once. The chain couples TRBV27 to TRBJ1-2, with 8 bases identical to TRBD1. Germline V gene lookup returns CDR1 MNHEY and CDR2 SMNVEV (reference sequence). The junction had 2 bases not matched to a gene; V was cut back by 3 bases and J by 2 bases. The CDR3 runs 14 residues. The CDR3 nucleotides are TGTGCCAGCAGTTTGGACAGGGCCAACTATGGCTACACCTTC. It encodes CASSLDRANYGYTF.

This chain links TRBV30 with TRBJ1-1, with TRBD1 identical over 9 bases. This CDR3 comprises 13 residues. CDR1 and CDR2 from the germline V gene are GTSNPN and SVGIG (reference sequence). The V segment lost 3 bases and the J segment 5 bases; nucleotides outside the gene matches: 4. CDR3 in DNA: TGTGCCTGGAGGGGGACAGGGAGAACTGAAGCTTTCTTT. Translating gives CAWRGTGRTEAFF.

This clone was counted at least ten times. This chain links TRBV11-2 with TRBJ1-1; D not certain. This CDR3 has 13 amino acids. Trimming cost V 1 base and J 2 bases, with 5 bases left between them. Germline loops: CDR1 SGHAT, CDR2 FQNNGV. The CDR3 sequence is CASSLGANTEAFF. CDR3 bases: TGTGCCAGCAGCTTAGGGGCAAACACTGAAGCTTTCTTT.

The chain joins TRBV4-1 to TRBJ1-2, with D possibly being TRBD1 (6 bases). This CDR3 is built from 17 residues. The V and J ends lost 4 bases and 1 base respectively, with 19 bases between them. CDR1 is MGHRA, CDR2 YSYEKL, per germline. The CDR3 coding sequence is TGCGCCAGCAGCCCTGCCGGCGGACAGACCTTTAACTATGGCTACACCTTC. Translating gives CASSPAGGQTFNYGYTF.